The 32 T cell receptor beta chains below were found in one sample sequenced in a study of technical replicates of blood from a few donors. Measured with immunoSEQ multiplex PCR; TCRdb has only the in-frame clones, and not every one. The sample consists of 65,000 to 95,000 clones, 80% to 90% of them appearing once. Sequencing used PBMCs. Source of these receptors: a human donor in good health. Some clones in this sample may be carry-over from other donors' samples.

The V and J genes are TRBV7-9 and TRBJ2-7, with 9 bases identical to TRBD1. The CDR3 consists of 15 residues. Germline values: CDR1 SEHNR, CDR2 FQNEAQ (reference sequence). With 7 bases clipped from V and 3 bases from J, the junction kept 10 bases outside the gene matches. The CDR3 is CASTTPGTGFYEQYF. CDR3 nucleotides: TGTGCCAGCACCACCCCCGGGACAGGGTTCTACGAGCAGTACTTC.

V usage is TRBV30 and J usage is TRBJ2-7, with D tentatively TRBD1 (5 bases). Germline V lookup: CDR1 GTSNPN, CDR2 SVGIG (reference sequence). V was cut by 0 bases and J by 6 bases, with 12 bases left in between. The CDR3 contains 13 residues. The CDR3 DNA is TGTGCCTGGAGTGTAGCAGGGCAGGGCGAGCAGTACTTC. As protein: CAWSVAGQGEQYF.

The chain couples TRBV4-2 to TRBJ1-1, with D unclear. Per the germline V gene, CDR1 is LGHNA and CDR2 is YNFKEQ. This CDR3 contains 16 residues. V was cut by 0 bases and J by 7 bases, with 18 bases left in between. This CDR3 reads CASSQERGPTGDEAFF. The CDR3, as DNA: TGTGCCAGCAGCCAAGAACGGGGTCCAACCGGTGATGAAGCTTTCTTT.

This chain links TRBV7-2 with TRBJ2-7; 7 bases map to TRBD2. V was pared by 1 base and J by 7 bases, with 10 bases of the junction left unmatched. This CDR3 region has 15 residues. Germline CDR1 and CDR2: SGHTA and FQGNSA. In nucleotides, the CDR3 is TGTGCCAGCAGCTTAGGCGGGGGACGTCTTAGGGAGCAGTACTTC. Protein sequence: CASSLGGGRLREQYF.

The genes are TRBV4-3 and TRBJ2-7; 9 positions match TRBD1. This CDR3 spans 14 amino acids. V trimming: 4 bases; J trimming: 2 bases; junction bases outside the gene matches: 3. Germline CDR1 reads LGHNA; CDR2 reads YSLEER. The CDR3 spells CASSPGTGTYEQYF. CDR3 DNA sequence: TGCGCCAGCAGCCCTGGGACAGGGACCTACGAGCAGTACTTC.

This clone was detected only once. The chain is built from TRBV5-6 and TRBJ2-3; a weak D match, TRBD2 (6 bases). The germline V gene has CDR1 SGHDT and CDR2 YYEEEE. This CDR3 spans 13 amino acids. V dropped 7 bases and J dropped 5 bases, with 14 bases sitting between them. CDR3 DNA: TGTGCCAGCTCGGGACTGGGGATAGATACGCAGTATTTT. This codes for CASSGLGIDTQYF.

The CDR3 here is CASSRTGGRSGNTIYF. The CDR3 coding sequence is TGTGCCAGCAGTCGAACAGGGGGCAGGTCGGGAAACACCATATATTTT. This chain uses TRBV2 with TRBJ1-3; the match to TRBD1 covers 9 bases. From germline, CDR1 is SNHLY and CDR2 FYNNEI. The trim removed 5 bases at V and 4 bases at J, leaving 9 bases unmatched. The CDR3 has 16 amino acids.

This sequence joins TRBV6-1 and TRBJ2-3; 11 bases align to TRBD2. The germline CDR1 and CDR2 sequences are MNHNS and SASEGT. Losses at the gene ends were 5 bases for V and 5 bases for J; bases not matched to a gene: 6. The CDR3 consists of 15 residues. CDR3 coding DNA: TGTGCCAGCAGTAGTAGCGGGAGGGCCGGAGATACGCAGTATTTT. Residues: CASSSSGRAGDTQYF.

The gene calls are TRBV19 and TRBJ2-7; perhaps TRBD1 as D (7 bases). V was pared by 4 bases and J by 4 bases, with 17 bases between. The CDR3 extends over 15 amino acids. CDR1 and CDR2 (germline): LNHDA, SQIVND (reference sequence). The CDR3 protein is CASSTRPGGMYEQYF. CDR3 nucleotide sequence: TGTGCCAGTAGTACTCGCCCAGGGGGGATGTACGAGCAGTACTTC.

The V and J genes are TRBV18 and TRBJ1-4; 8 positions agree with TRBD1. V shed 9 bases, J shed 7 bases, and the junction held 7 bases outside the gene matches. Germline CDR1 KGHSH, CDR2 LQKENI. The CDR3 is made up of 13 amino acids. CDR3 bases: TGTGCCAGTTTACAGGGGGAAGGTGAAAAACTGTTTTTT. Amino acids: CASLQGEGEKLFF. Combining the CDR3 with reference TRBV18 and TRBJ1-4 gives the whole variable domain NAGVMQNPRHLVRRRGQEARLRCSPMKGHSHVYWYRQLPEEGLKFMVYLQKENIIDESGMPKERFSAEFPKEGPSILRIQQVVRGDSAAYFCASLQGEGEKLFFGSGTQLSVL.

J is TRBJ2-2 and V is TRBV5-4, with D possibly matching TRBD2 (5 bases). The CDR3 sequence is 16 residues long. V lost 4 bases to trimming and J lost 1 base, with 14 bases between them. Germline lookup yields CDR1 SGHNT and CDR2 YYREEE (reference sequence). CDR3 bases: TGTGCCAGCAGCCCGGAGGTCGCGAGGAACACCGGGGAGCTGTTTTTT. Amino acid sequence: CASSPEVARNTGELFF. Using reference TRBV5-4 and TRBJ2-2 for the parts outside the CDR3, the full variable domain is ETGVTQSPTHLIKTRGQQVTLRCSSQSGHNTVSWYQQALGQGPQFIFQYYREEENGRGNFPPRFSGLQFPNYSSELNVNALELDDSALYLCASSPEVARNTGELFFGEGSRLTVL.

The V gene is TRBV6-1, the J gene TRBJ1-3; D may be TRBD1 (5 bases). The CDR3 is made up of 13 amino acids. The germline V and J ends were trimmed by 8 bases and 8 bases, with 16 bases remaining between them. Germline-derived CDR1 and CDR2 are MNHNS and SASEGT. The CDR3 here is CASSRLRGDTIYF. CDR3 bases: TGTGCCAGCTCCAGACTTCGGGGGGACACCATATATTTT.

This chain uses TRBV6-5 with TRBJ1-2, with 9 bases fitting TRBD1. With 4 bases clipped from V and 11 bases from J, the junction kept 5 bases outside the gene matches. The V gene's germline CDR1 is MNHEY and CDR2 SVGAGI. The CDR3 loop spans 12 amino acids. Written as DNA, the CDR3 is TGTGCCAGCAGTTTACAGGGGGCTGGGTACACCTTC. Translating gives CASSLQGAGYTF.

The CDR3 reads CASSPTWTAAAEQFF. CDR3 DNA sequence: TGTGCCAGCAGCCCTACGTGGACAGCCGCAGCTGAGCAGTTCTTC. This chain uses TRBV7-2 with TRBJ2-1; D is perhaps TRBD1 (6 bases). The CDR3 sequence is 15 residues long. Germline-derived CDR1 and CDR2 are SGHTA and FQGNSA. V shed 5 bases and J shed 9 bases, with 20 bases lying between them.

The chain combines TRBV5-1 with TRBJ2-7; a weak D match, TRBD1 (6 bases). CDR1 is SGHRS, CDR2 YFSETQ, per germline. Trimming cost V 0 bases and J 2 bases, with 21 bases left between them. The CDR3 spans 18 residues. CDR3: CASSLAMAAGVGTYEQYF. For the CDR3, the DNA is TGCGCCAGCAGCTTGGCCATGGCGGCAGGGGTGGGGACCTACGAGCAGTACTTC.

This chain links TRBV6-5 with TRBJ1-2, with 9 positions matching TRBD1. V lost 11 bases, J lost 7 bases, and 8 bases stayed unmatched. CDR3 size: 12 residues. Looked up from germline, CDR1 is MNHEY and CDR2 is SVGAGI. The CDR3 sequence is CAGRDRAGGYTF. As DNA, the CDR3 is TGTGCCGGCCGGGACAGGGCGGGTGGCTACACCTTC.

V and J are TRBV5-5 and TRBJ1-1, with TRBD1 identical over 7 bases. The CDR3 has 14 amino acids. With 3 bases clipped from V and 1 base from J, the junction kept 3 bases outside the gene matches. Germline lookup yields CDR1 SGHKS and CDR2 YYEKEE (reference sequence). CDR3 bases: TGTGCCAGCAGCTGGGGGACAGAGAACACTGAAGCTTTCTTT. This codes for CASSWGTENTEAFF.

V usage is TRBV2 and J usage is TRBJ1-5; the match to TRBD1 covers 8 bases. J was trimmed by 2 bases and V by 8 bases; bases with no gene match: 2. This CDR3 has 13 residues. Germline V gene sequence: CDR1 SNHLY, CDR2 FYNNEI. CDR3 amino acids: CASLGQGNQPQHF. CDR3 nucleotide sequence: TGTGCCAGCCTGGGACAGGGCAATCAGCCCCAGCATTTT.

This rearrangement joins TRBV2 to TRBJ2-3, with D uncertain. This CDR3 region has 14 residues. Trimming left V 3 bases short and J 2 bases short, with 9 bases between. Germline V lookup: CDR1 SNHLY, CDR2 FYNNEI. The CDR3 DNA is TGTGCCAGCAGTGAGTCCAGACACACAGATACGCAGTATTTT. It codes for CASSESRHTDTQYF.

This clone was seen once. CDR3 sequence (DNA): TGTGCCAGCAGCTTGGACAGGTATGCAGATACGCAGTATTTT. Translation gives CASSLDRYADTQYF. The gene calls are TRBV5-5 and TRBJ2-3, with D maybe TRBD1 (5 bases). V was clipped by 0 bases and J by 4 bases, with 9 bases between them. The CDR3 runs 14 residues. Germline V gene lookup returns CDR1 SGHKS and CDR2 YYEKEE (reference sequence).

CDR3 sequence (DNA): TGTGCCTCCGGAGTAAATAATGAAAAACTGTTTTTT. It codes for CASGVNNEKLFF. J is TRBJ1-4 and V is TRBV30; D is unresolved. Germline CDR1 is GTSNPN and CDR2 is SVGIG (reference sequence). Trimming cost V 7 bases and J 4 bases, with 10 bases left between them. CDR3 size: 12 residues.

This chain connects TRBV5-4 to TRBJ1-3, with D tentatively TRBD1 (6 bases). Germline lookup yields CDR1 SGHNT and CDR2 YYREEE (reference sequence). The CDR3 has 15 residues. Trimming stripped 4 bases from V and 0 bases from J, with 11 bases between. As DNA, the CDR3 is TGTGCCAGCAGCATCGGACAGCCCTCTGGAAACACCATATATTTT. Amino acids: CASSIGQPSGNTIYF.

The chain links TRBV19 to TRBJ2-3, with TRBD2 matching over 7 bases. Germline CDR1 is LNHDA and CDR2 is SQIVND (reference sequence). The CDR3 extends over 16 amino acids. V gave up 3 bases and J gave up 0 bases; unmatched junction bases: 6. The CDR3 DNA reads TGTGCCAGTAGTATTGGTAGCGGGTATAGCACAGATACGCAGTATTTT. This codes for CASSIGSGYSTDTQYF.

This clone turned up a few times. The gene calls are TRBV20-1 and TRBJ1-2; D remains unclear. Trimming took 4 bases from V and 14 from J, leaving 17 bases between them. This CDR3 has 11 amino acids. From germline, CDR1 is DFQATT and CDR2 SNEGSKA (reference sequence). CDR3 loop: CSATDYSLLTF. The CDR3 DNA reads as TGCAGTGCTACAGACTACAGTCTATTGACCTTC.

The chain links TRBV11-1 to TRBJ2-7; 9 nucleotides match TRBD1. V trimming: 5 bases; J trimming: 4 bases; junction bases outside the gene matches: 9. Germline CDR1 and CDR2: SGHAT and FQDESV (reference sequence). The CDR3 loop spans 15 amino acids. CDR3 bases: TGTGCCAGCAGCAAATCGGGACAGGGCCTTTACGAGCAGTACTTC. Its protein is CASSKSGQGLYEQYF.

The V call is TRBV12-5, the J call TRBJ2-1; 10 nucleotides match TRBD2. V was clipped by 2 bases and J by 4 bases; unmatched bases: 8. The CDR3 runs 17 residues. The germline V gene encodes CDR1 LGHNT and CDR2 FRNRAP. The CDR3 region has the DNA TGTGCTAGTGGTTTGCCTTCTAGCGGGAGCCCTTACAATGAGCAGTTCTTC. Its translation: CASGLPSSGSPYNEQFF.

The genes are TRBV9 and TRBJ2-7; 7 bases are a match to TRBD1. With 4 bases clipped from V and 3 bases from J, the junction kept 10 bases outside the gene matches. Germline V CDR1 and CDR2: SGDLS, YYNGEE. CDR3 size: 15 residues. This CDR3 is CASSLRDSAHYEQYF. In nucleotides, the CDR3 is TGTGCCAGCAGCCTCCGGGACAGTGCTCACTACGAGCAGTACTTC.

This CDR3 reads CASSMDSPPLSGANVLTF. The CDR3 DNA reads as TGTGCCAGCAGCATGGACAGTCCACCTCTCTCTGGGGCCAACGTCCTGACTTTC. The rearrangement uses TRBV21-1 and TRBJ2-6; TRBD1, the table's D call, was not compared with the DNA. TRBV21-1 is a recognized pseudogene. CDR3 length equals 18 residues.

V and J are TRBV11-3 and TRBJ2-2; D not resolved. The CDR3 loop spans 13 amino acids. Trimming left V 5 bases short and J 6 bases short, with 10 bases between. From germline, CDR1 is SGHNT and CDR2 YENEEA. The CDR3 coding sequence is TGTGCCAGCAGCCACTTCTACGCCGGGGAGCTGTTTTTT. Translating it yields CASSHFYAGELFF.

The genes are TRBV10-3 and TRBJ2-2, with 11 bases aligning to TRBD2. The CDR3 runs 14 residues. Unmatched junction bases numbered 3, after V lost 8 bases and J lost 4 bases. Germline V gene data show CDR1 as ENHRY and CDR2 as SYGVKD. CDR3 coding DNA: TGTGCCATCCGGGGACTAGCGGTCACCGGGGAGCTGTTTTTT. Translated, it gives CAIRGLAVTGELFF.

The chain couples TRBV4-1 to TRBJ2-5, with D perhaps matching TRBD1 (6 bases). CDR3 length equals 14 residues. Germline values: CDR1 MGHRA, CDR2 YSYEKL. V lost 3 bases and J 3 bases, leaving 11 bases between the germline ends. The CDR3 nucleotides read TGCGCCAGCAGCCAGGACAGAACCGAAGAGACCCAGTACTTC. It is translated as CASSQDRTEETQYF.

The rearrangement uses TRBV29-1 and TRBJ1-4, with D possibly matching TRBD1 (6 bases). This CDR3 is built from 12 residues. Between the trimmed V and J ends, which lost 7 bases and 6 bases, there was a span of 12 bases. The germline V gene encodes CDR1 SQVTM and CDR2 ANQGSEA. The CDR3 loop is CSARDTDEKLFF. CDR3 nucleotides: TGCAGCGCTAGGGACACCGATGAAAAACTGTTTTTT.